Listed below are T cell receptor beta chains from one sample, sequenced in a study of cytomegalovirus exposure and HLA in healthy donors. TCRdb's table, derived via immunoSEQ multiplex PCR, lists solely in-frame clones and lacks some. This specimen shows over 100,000 clones; the ten leading clones hold about 4%. Material for sequencing was PBMCs. The origin of the receptors is a man in his thirties or forties in good health and CMV-seronegative. CDR3s include the opening cysteine and the closing phenylalanine or tryptophan. D genes are given only for firm matches.

>TRBJ2-2|NA|TRBV7-8|16
TGTGCCAGCAGCTTAGGTTACCGAGCGAACACCGGGGAGCTGTTTTTT
CASSLGYRANTGELFF
>TRBJ1-1|NA|TRBV19|15
TGTGCCAGTAGTAAACAGGGATGGGAGAACACTGAAGCTTTCTTT
CASSKQGWENTEAFF
>TRBJ2-2|TRBD2|TRBV18|17
TGTGCCAGCTCACCACCCATGCGGGGGGCTAACACCGGGGAGCTGTTTTTT
CASSPPMRGANTGELFF
>TRBJ2-7|TRBD2|TRBV28|16
TGTGCCAGCAGTTTCCCTAGCGGGGGATTCTCCTACGAGCAGTACTTC
CASSFPSGGFSYEQYF
>TRBJ2-3|TRBD2|TRBV5-6|16
TGTGCCAGGGTCCACCCGGGGGGGAATAGCACAGATACGCAGTATTTT
CARVHPGGNSTDTQYF
>TRBJ2-1|TRBD2|TRBV18|17
TGTGCCAGCTCAGGGGCTAGCGGGGGGAAAACCTACAATGAGCAGTTCTTC
CASSGASGGKTYNEQFF
>TRBJ2-1|NA|TRBV5-6|16
TGTGCCAGCAGCCTTTTCGGGGAAACCTACTACAATGAGCAGTTCTTC
CASSLFGETYYNEQFF
>TRBJ1-2|NA|TRBV10-3|16
TGTGCCATCAGTGAGGAGCTAACCCTGATGGACTATGGCTACACCTTC
CAISEELTLMDYGYTF
>TRBJ2-7|TRBD2|TRBV7-2|15
TGTGCCAGCAGCTATTCCGGGACTAGCGGCTACGAGCAGTACTTC
CASSYSGTSGYEQYF
>TRBJ2-5|NA|TRBV5-6|15
TGTGCCAGCAGCCCGAATGTGGGGACGGGAGAAACCCAGTACTTC
CASSPNVGTGETQYF
>TRBJ2-7|TRBD2|TRBV18|14
TGTGCCAGCTCACCGACTAGCGCTATCTACGAGCAGTACTTC
CASSPTSAIYEQYF
>TRBJ2-7|NA|TRBV5-6|13
TGTGCCAGCAGCGCGGGCGAGTCCTACGAGCAGTACTTC
CASSAGESYEQYF
>TRBJ2-2|NA|TRBV5-1|15
TGCGCCAGCAGCTTGGGTCAGTCGAACACCGGGGAGCTGTTTTTT
CASSLGQSNTGELFF
>TRBJ1-5|TRBD1|TRBV18|16
TGTGCCAGCTCACCCCGGGGACAGGGGGCAGGTCAGCCCCAGCATTTT
CASSPRGQGAGQPQHF
>TRBJ2-3|TRBD1|TRBV12-5|15
TGTGCTAGTAGCCCTCAGGGGGCCGGCACAGATACGCAGTATTTT
CASSPQGAGTDTQYF
>TRBJ2-3|NA|TRBV5-4|15
TGTGCCAGCAGCTTCGGCGGGGCAAGCACAGATACGCAGTATTTT
CASSFGGASTDTQYF
>TRBJ2-7|NA|TRBV2|12
TGTGCCAGCAGAGGGGGAGGGTACGAGCAGTACTTC
CASRGGGYEQYF
>TRBJ2-1|TRBD2|TRBV7-6|15
TGTGCCAGCAGCACTAGCCCTAGCGGGGTTGAAGAGCAGTTCTTC
CASSTSPSGVEEQFF
>TRBJ2-3|TRBD1|TRBV7-2|16
TGTGCCAGCAGCCTATACAGGACAGGGAGCACAGATACGCAGTATTTT
CASSLYRTGSTDTQYF
>TRBJ2-7|NA|TRBV13|14
TGTGCCAGCAGCTTAGAAAGGGGAACCTACGAGCAGTACTTC
CASSLERGTYEQYF
>TRBJ2-5|TRBD2|TRBV11-2|16
TGTGCCAGCAGCTTAGCAGCTAGCGGGGGCCTAATGACCCAGTACTTC
CASSLAASGGLMTQYF
>TRBJ2-3|NA|TRBV5-5|15
TGTGCCAGCAGCTTGGTAGGGGGTTTGGCAGATACGCAGTATTTT
CASSLVGGLADTQYF
>TRBJ1-5|NA|TRBV4-2|15
TGTGCCAGCAGCATACAGGATAATAGCAATCAGCCCCAGCATTTT
CASSIQDNSNQPQHF
>TRBJ1-6|TRBD1|TRBV15|15
TGTGCCACCAGCACTCGGACAGGGCGGAATTCACCCCTCCACTTT
CATSTRTGRNSPLHF
>TRBJ1-6|NA|TRBV7-2|14
TGTGCCAGCAGCTTAGGCCGGGGGGGCCTCCCCCTCCACTTT
CASSLGRGGLPLHF
>TRBJ2-1|TRBD1|TRBV5-1|15
TGCGCCAGCAGCCCACAGGGGGCATCCTACAATGAGCAGTTCTTC
CASSPQGASYNEQFF
>TRBJ2-7|TRBD1|TRBV11-2|15
TGTGCCAGCAGATCACCCGGGACAGGTCAATACGAGCAGTACTTC
CASRSPGTGQYEQYF
>TRBJ2-1|NA|TRBV6-1|10
TGTGCCAGCAGTGTTAGTGAGCAGTTCTTC
CASSVSEQFF
>TRBJ2-1|NA|TRBV9|15
TGTGCCAGCAGCGTAAGGTCAGGGATCTACAATGAGCAGTTCTTC
CASSVRSGIYNEQFF
>TRBJ1-1|NA|TRBV19|14
TGTGCCAGTAGCTTGCAGAGGGGGAGCACTGAAGCTTTCTTT
CASSLQRGSTEAFF
>TRBJ2-7|NA|TRBV28|13
TGTGCCAGCTTAGAGTCTACGCTACGCGAGCAGTACTTC
CASLESTLREQYF
>TRBJ2-7|TRBD1|TRBV18|18
TGTGCCAGCTCACCGCTCATTCCCGGACAGGGTCCCTCCTACGAGCAGTACTTC
CASSPLIPGQGPSYEQYF
>TRBJ1-2|NA|TRBV30|11
TGTGCCTGGAGTGTAGAGTGGGGCTACACCTTC
CAWSVEWGYTF
>TRBJ1-6|NA|TRBV7-2|15
TGTGCCAGCAGCTTAGCCTTAGGGGATAATTCACCCCTCCACTTT
CASSLALGDNSPLHF
>TRBJ2-1|TRBD1|TRBV4-3|15
TGCGCCAGCAGCCAAGCGGACAGGGATATCAATGAGCAGTTCTTC
CASSQADRDINEQFF
>TRBJ1-6|NA|TRBV7-9|17
TGTGCCAGCAGCTTATCCCCAGGGTTCCCTCTTACTTCACCCCTCCACTTT
CASSLSPGFPLTSPLHF
>TRBJ1-2|NA|TRBV9|13
TGTGCCAGCAGCGCACAGGTGGAAGGGAGCTACACCTTC
CASSAQVEGSYTF
>TRBJ2-7|TRBD2|TRBV5-6|16
TGTGCCAGCAGCCGGCGGCTAGCGGGGGATTTATACGAGCAGTACTTC
CASSRRLAGDLYEQYF
>TRBJ1-5|TRBD1|TRBV18|15
TGTGCCAGCTCCCCCGACAGGGGCGTAAATCAGCCCCAGCATTTT
CASSPDRGVNQPQHF
>TRBJ1-4|NA|TRBV30|14
TGTGCCTCACAAGGACAGCAACTAAATGAAAAACTGTTTTTT
CASQGQQLNEKLFF
>TRBJ2-7|NA|TRBV11-2|13
TGTGCCAGCAGCTTAGGTCTCCTCTACGAGCAGTACTTC
CASSLGLLYEQYF
>TRBJ2-3|TRBD1|TRBV5-1|15
TGCGCCAGCAGCCCGGGGACAGGGGGGCCAGATACGCAGTATTTT
CASSPGTGGPDTQYF
>TRBJ2-1|TRBD1|TRBV19|15
TGTGCCAGTAAAGCCGGGACAGGGCACTACAATGAGCAGTTCTTC
CASKAGTGHYNEQFF
>TRBJ2-5|NA|TRBV30|14
TGTGCCTGGAGTGTACCCTGGGCCGTAGAGACCCAGTACTTC
CAWSVPWAVETQYF
>TRBJ2-5|NA|TRBV10-3|13
TGTGCCATCAGTGAGGGCGCCGGGAGGACCCAGTACTTC
CAISEGAGRTQYF
>TRBJ1-1|NA|TRBV11-2|15
TGTGCCAGCAGCTTGGGACTTCCCCGGAGGACTGAAGCTTTCTTT
CASSLGLPRRTEAFF
>TRBJ1-1|TRBD1|TRBV2|14
TGTGCCAGCCAGCTAAGACAGGGGTTGACTGAAGCTTTCTTT
CASQLRQGLTEAFF
>TRBJ2-3|TRBD2|TRBV7-3|16
TGTGCCAGCAGCTTAAAAGGGACTACCTTCACAGATACGCAGTATTTT
CASSLKGTTFTDTQYF
>TRBJ1-5|TRBD1|TRBV6-5|12
TGTGCCATCGGGACAGGCAATCAGCCCCAGCATTTT
CAIGTGNQPQHF
>TRBJ2-2|TRBD2|TRBV2|16
TGTGCCAGCAGCCTAGCGGGGGGGCTACCCACCGGGGAGCTGTTTTTT
CASSLAGGLPTGELFF
>TRBJ2-7|TRBD2|TRBV27|15
TGTGCCAGCAGTTTACGGCGGGGGGGCGGTTACGAGCAGTACTTC
CASSLRRGGGYEQYF
>TRBJ2-5|TRBD1|TRBV5-6|15
TGTGCCAGCAGCCGGTGGGCAGGGGGCTCAGGGGCCCAGTACTTC
CASSRWAGGSGAQYF
>TRBJ1-2|NA|TRBV5-4|18
TGTGCCAGCAGCCTACGGAGGGGGTCCGGCCGCGGGGACTATGGTTACACCTTC
CASSLRRGSGRGDYGYTF